The next 21 T cell receptor beta chains were all read from a single sample in a study of T-cell reconstitution after alpha-beta-depleted transplantation in children. Unique molecular identifiers featured in how the TCRbeta library was prepared. TCRdb passed the PCR reads through MiXCR, listing each CDR3 protein once. The table has a few hundred thousand distinct CDR3 sequences, about 16% seen once. The sequences come from PBMCs, mostly from graft donor cells, collected 360 days after TCRalphabeta/CD19-depleted stem cell transplant. Receptors originate from a boy in the first two years of life who had a stem cell transplant for Wiskott-Aldrich syndrome, so the T cells may come from the graft donor.

The chain couples TRBV25-1 to TRBJ2-1; D is undetermined. The germline CDR1 and CDR2 sequences are MGHDK and SYGVNS. This CDR3 region has 23 residues. The germline V and J ends were trimmed by 5 bases and 0 bases, with 35 bases remaining between them. The CDR3 spells CASSLATFGSGPNLPSSYNEQFF. Here the CDR3 DNA reads TGTGCCAGCAGTCTCGCCACTTTTGGTTCCGGGCCCAATCTCCCTAGCTCCTACAATGAGCAGTTCTTC. Complete variable domain (other parts from reference TRBV25-1 and TRBJ2-1): EADIYQTPRYLVIGTGKKITLECSQTMGHDKMYWYQQDPGMELHLIHYSYGVNSTEKGDLSSESTVSRIRTEHFPLTLESARPSHTSQYLCASSLATFGSGPNLPSSYNEQFFGPGTRLTVL.

The chain combines TRBV4-2 with TRBJ2-7, with TRBD2 as a possible D gene (7 bases). V lost 0 bases and J lost 3, with 27 bases in between. This CDR3 has 20 residues. Germline lookup yields CDR1 LGHNA and CDR2 YNFKEQ. The CDR3 loop is CASSQDQSGRGVGLIYEQYF. CDR3 DNA: TGTGCCAGCAGCCAAGATCAAAGTGGGAGGGGGGTCGGATTGATCTACGAGCAGTACTTC.

This clonotype was picked up a small number of times. CDR3 residues: CASSQRQVIYEQYF. In DNA form, the CDR3 reads TGTGCCAGCAGCCAGCGACAGGTCATCTACGAGCAGTACTTC. The chain recombines TRBV5-5 with TRBJ2-7; D might be TRBD1 (6 bases). The CDR3 totals 14 residues. Per germline, CDR1 SGHKS and CDR2 YYEKEE (reference sequence). The V end was cut by 4 bases, the J end by 3 bases, with 14 bases between.

The chain is built from TRBV11-3 and TRBJ2-7; D might be TRBD1 (5 bases). Germline V CDR1 and CDR2: SGHNT, YENEEA. CDR3 size: 14 residues. Trimming took off 3 bases at V and 3 bases at J, with 12 bases between the two ends. The CDR3: CASSFSQGHYEQYF. In DNA form, the CDR3 reads TGTGCCAGCAGCTTCAGCCAGGGTCACTACGAGCAGTACTTC.

This clonotype has more than one count but fewer than ten. This chain uses TRBV6-5 with TRBJ2-3, with TRBD2 identical over 8 bases. This CDR3 has 16 amino acids. The V and J ends lost 2 bases and 6 bases, in that order; junction bases with no gene match: 10. The germline V gene has CDR1 MNHEY and CDR2 SVGAGI. CDR3 sequence (DNA): TGTGCCAGCAGTTACACCTCGGGCGGGGGGTCGGATACGCAGTATTTT. Encoded protein: CASSYTSGGGSDTQYF.

The chain carries TRBV5-1 and TRBJ2-5; TRBD2 aligns across 8 bases. The CDR3 has 13 residues. Germline assignment: CDR1 SGHRS and CDR2 YFSETQ. With 4 bases clipped from V and 13 bases from J, the junction kept 12 bases outside the gene matches. The CDR3 DNA follows: TGCGCCAGCAGCCTTGATCCACAGCGGGGGTTGTACTTC. Amino acid sequence: CASSLDPQRGLYF.

This clonotype appeared many times. This chain connects TRBV2 to TRBJ2-7; D remains unclear. V was cut by 3 bases and J by 2 bases, with 2 bases left in between. Germline lookup yields CDR1 SNHLY and CDR2 FYNNEI. CDR3 size: 11 residues. The CDR3: CASSDPYEQYF. As DNA, the CDR3 is TGTGCCAGCAGTGACCCCTACGAGCAGTACTTC.

This clonotype was recorded a few times. The chain employs TRBV5-1 and TRBJ2-1; D could derive from TRBD1 or TRBD2 (5 bases each). Germline CDR1 reads SGHRS; CDR2 reads YFSETQ. V shed 3 bases and J shed 0 bases, with 16 bases lying between them. This CDR3 spans 17 amino acids. The CDR3 spells CASSSDTGTSSYNEQFF. DNA of the CDR3: TGCGCCAGCAGCTCGGACACAGGAACTAGCTCCTACAATGAGCAGTTCTTC.

This chain's CDR3 is CAWSVAGGIAQYF. DNA for the CDR3: TGTGCCTGGAGTGTAGCGGGGGGAATCGCGCAGTATTTT. The rearrangement links TRBV30 to TRBJ2-3, with TRBD2 matching over 9 bases. This CDR3 is 13 amino acids long. V shed 0 bases, J shed 10 bases, and the junction held 5 bases outside the gene matches. From germline, CDR1 is GTSNPN and CDR2 SVGIG (reference sequence).

This clonotype was recorded many times. This chain uses TRBV28 with TRBJ2-2; possibly TRBD2 for D (5 bases). This CDR3 has 15 amino acids. Trimming left V 5 bases short and J 4 bases short, with 14 bases between. CDR1 is MDHEN, CDR2 SYDVKM, per germline. The CDR3 loop is CASSPLNRGTGELFF. CDR3 DNA sequence: TGTGCCAGCAGTCCCCTTAATCGGGGCACCGGGGAGCTGTTTTTT.

The chain carries TRBV20-1 and TRBJ2-5; 10 nucleotides line up with TRBD2. CDR1 and CDR2 from the germline V gene are DFQATT and SNEGSKA (reference sequence). The trim removed 0 bases at V and 2 bases at J, leaving 6 bases unmatched. The CDR3 runs 16 residues. The CDR3 nucleotides read TGCAGTGCTAGAGATCTGACTAGCGGGCAACAAGAGACCCAGTACTTC. Translating gives CSARDLTSGQQETQYF.

This clonotype was detected many times. The chain combines TRBV5-1 with TRBJ2-2; D uncertain. The CDR3 consists of 12 residues. Germline V gives CDR1 SGHRS, CDR2 YFSETQ. V was shortened by 6 bases and J by 0 bases, with 3 bases between the two germline ends. In DNA form, the CDR3 reads TGCGCCAGCACTCCGAACACCGGGGAGCTGTTTTTT. Translation: CASTPNTGELFF.

The genes are TRBV5-1 and TRBJ2-3; D is ambiguous. The ends were cut back, 4 bases at V and 5 bases at J, with 11 bases in the middle. Germline-derived CDR1 and CDR2 are SGHRS and YFSETQ. The CDR3 extends over 13 amino acids. Written as DNA, the CDR3 is TGCGCCAGCAGCCTAGGGTCGGGAGATACGCAGTATTTT. Its protein product is CASSLGSGDTQYF.

This clonotype was recorded a few times. The V gene is TRBV5-1, the J gene TRBJ2-7, with TRBD2 matching 8 bases. Per germline, CDR1 SGHRS and CDR2 YFSETQ. The ends lost 4 bases at V and 6 bases at J; junction bases unmatched: 3. The CDR3 contains 12 residues. CDR3 nucleotides: TGCGCCAGCAGCCAGGGACTAGTCGAGCAGTACTTC. Residues: CASSQGLVEQYF.

This clonotype was picked up a small number of times. This sequence joins TRBV18 and TRBJ2-2; perhaps TRBD1 as D (6 bases). The CDR3 totals 15 residues. Per the germline V gene, CDR1 is KGHSH and CDR2 is LQKENI. V shed 0 bases and J shed 7 bases, with 12 bases lying between them. The CDR3 coding sequence is TGTGCCAGCTCACCACCGGTTCAGGGGAACGGGGAGCTGTTTTTT. This codes for CASSPPVQGNGELFF.

This chain uses TRBV5-6 with TRBJ1-2, with 9 bases aligning to TRBD1. This CDR3 spans 15 amino acids. From germline, CDR1 is SGHDT and CDR2 YYEEEE. V gave up 4 bases and J gave up 7 bases; unmatched junction bases: 11. CDR3 bases: TGTGCCAGCAGCAAAGGACAGGGGCGAGGAGCTGGCTACACCTTC. The encoded protein is CASSKGQGRGAGYTF.

This clonotype appeared a few times. The chain joins TRBV20-1 to TRBJ2-1; 9 bases agree with TRBD1. The V and J ends lost 7 bases and 7 bases, in that order; junction bases with no gene match: 8. This CDR3 is built from 13 residues. Germline CDR1 is DFQATT and CDR2 is SNEGSKA (reference sequence). CDR3 DNA sequence: TGCAGTGTTGGACAGGGGAGGCAGAATGAGCAGTTCTTC. Encoded protein: CSVGQGRQNEQFF.

The chain has TRBV9 and TRBJ2-2; 9 nucleotides align to TRBD2. The germline CDR1 and CDR2 sequences are SGDLS and YYNGEE. The CDR3 contains 16 residues. The J segment lost 7 bases and the V segment lost 0 bases, leaving 7 bases of the junction unmatched. The CDR3 is CASSVAAGGLDGELFF. The CDR3 DNA follows: TGTGCCAGCAGCGTAGCGGCGGGAGGGCTGGACGGGGAGCTGTTTTTT.

The chain's CDR3 is CASSYSWIGGLFF. DNA for the CDR3: TGTGCCAGCAGTTACTCTTGGATCGGTGGGCTGTTTTTT. V and J are TRBV6-2 or TRBV6-3 and TRBJ2-2, with D unresolved. V was pared by 0 bases and J by 13 bases, with 12 bases between. This CDR3 is 13 amino acids long. The germline gives CDR1 MNHEY, CDR2 SVGEGT.

This clonotype was counted between two and nine times. The J gene is TRBJ2-2, the V gene TRBV4-3, with D maybe TRBD1 (5 bases). The CDR3 extends over 19 amino acids. V shed 1 base and J shed 4 bases, with 22 bases lying between them. The germline gives CDR1 LGHNA, CDR2 YSLEER. The CDR3 region has the DNA TGCGCCAGCAGCCAAGGGGTGACCGGGTACCAGGGCCCCACCGGGGAGCTGTTTTTT. Translated, it gives CASSQGVTGYQGPTGELFF.

This clonotype has more than one count but fewer than ten. The V and J genes are TRBV6-5 and TRBJ2-5; 12 bases are a match to TRBD1. V lost 1 base and J lost 5; bases outside the gene matches: 11. Germline values: CDR1 MNHEY, CDR2 SVGAGI. This CDR3 spans 18 amino acids. Here the CDR3 DNA reads TGTGCCAGCAGTTACTTAATGGGACAGGGGGCGTTTGGGGAGACCCAGTACTTC. Translated: CASSYLMGQGAFGETQYF.